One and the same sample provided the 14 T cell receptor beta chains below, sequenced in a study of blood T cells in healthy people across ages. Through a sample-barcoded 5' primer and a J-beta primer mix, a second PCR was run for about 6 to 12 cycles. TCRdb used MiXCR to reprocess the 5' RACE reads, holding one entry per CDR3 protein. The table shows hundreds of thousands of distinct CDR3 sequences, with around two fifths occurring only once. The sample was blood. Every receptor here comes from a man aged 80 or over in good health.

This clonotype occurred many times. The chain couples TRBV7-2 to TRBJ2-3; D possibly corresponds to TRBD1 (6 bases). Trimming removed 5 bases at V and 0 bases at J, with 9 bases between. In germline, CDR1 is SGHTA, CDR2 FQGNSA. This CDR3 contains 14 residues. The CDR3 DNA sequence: TGTGCCAGCAGCCGAGGACAGAGCACAGATACGCAGTATTTT. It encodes CASSRGQSTDTQYF.

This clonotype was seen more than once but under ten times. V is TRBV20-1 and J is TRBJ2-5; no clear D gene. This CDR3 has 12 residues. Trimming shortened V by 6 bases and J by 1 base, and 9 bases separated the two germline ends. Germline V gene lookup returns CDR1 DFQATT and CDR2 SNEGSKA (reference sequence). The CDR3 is CSAPDFQETQYF. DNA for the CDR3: TGCAGTGCGCCCGACTTCCAAGAGACCCAGTACTTC.

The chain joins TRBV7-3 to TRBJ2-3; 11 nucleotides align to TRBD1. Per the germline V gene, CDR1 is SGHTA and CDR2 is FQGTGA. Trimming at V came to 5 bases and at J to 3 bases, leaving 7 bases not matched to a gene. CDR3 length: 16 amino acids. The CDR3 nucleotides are TGTGCCAGCAGCACGAGAGGGACAGGGGGAACAGATACGCAGTATTTT. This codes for CASSTRGTGGTDTQYF.

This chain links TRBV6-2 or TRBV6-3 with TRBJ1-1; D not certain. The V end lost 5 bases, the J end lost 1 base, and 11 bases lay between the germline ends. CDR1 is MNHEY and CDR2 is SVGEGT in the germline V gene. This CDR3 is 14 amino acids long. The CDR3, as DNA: TGTGCCAGCAGTCTTTATTCCACGAACACTGAAGCTTTCTTT. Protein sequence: CASSLYSTNTEAFF.

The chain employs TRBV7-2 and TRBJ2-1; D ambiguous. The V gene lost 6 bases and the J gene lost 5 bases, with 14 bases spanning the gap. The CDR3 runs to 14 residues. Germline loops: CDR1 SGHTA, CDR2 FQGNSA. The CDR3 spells CASRPPLIDNEQFF. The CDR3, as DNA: TGTGCCAGCAGACCACCTCTTATCGACAATGAGCAGTTCTTC.

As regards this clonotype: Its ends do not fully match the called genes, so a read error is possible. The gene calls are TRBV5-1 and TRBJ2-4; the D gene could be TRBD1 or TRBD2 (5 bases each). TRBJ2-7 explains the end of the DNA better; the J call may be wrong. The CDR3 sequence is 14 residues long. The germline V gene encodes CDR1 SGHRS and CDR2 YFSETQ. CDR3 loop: CTSSLTADSYEQYF. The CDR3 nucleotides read TGCACCAGCAGCTTGACAGCGGACTCCTACGAGCAGTACTTC.

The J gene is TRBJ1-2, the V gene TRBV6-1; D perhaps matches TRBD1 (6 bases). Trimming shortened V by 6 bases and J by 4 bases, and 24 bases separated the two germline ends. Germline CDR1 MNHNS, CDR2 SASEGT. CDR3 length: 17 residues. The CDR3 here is CASSSHRRTAASYGYTF. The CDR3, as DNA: TGTGCCAGCAGCTCACACCGCAGGACAGCTGCCTCCTATGGCTACACCTTC.

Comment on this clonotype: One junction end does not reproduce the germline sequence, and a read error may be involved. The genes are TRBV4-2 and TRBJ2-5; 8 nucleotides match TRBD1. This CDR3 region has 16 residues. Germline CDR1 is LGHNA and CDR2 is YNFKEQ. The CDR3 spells CAGSQDGSGGGETQYF. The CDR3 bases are TGTGCCGGCAGCCAAGATGGGTCAGGGGGCGGCGAGACCCAGTACTTC.

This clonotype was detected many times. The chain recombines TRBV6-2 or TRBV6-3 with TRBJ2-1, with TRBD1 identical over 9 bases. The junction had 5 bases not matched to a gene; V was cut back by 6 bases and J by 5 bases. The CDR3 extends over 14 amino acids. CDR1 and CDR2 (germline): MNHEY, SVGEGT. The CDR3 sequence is CASRPGQGHNEQFF. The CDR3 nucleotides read TGTGCCAGCAGACCGGGACAGGGTCACAATGAGCAGTTCTTC.

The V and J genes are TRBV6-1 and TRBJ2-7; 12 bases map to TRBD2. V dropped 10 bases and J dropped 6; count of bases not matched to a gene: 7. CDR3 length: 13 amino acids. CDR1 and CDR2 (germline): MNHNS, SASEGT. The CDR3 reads CAKTGLAGFEQYF. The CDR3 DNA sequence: TGTGCCAAAACGGGACTAGCGGGCTTCGAGCAGTACTTC.

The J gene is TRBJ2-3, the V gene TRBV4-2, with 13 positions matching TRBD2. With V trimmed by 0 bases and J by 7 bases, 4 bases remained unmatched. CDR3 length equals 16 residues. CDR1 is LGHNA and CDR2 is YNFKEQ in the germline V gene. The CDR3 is CASSQETSGGANTQYF. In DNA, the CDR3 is TGTGCCAGCAGCCAAGAAACTAGCGGGGGGGCGAATACGCAGTATTTT.

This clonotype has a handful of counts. The CDR3 protein is CATLFGSTDSYNEQFF. DNA of the CDR3: TGCGCCACCCTGTTCGGCTCGACAGACTCCTACAATGAGCAGTTCTTC. The chain uses TRBV10-1 and TRBJ2-1, with a tentative D call TRBD1 (5 bases). The germline V gene has CDR1 WNHNN and CDR2 SYGVQD (reference sequence). The CDR3 has 16 residues. V lost 10 bases and J lost 0, with 19 bases in between.

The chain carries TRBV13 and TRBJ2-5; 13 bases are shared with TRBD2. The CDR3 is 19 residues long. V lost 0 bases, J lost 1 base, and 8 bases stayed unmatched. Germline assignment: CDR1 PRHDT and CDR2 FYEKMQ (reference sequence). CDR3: CASSLGRLAGGQSQETQYF. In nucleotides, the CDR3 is TGTGCCAGCAGCTTAGGTAGACTAGCGGGGGGCCAATCCCAAGAGACCCAGTACTTC.

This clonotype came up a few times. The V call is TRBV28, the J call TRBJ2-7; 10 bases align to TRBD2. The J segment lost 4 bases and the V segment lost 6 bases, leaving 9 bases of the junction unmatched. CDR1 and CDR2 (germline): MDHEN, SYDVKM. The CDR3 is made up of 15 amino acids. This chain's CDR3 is CASSSTGTSAYEQYF. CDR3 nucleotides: TGTGCCAGCAGCTCAACCGGGACTAGCGCTTACGAGCAGTACTTC.